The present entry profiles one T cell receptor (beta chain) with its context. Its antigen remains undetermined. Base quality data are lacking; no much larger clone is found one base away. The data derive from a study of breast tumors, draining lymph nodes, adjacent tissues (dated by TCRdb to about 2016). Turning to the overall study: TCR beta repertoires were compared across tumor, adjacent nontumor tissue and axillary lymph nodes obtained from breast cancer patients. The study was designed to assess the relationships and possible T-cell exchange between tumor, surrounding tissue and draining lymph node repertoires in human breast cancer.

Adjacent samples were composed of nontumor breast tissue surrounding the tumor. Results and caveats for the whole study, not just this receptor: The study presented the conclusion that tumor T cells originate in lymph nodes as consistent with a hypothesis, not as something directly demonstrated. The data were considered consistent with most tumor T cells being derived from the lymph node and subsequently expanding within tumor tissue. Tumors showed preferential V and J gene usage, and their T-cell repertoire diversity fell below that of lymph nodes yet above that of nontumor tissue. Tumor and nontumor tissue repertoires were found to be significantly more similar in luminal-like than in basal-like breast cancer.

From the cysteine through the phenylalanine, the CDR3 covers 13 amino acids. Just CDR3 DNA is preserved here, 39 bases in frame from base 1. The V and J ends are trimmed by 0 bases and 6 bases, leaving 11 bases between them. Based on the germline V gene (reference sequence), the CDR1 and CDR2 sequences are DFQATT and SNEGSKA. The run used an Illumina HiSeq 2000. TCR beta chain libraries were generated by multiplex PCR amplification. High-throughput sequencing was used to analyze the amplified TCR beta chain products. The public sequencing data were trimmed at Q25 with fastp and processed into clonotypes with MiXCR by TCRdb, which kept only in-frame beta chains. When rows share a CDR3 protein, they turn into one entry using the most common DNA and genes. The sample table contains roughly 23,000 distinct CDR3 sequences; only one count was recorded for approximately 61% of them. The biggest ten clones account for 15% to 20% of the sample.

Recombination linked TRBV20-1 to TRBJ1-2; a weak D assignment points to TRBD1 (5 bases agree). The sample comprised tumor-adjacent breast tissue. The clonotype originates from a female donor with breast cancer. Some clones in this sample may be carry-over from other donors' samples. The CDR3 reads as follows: CSAREGARDGYTF. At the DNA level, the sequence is TGCAGTGCTAGAGAAGGGGCGCGGGATGGCTACACCTTC.